This section outlines one T cell receptor beta chain sequence together with its context. CDR3 length: 13 amino acids. In germline, CDR1 is SGHDT, CDR2 YYEEEE. V gave up 2 bases and J gave up 2 bases, with 8 bases separating them. The data belong to a study of immune evolution from preneoplasia to lung adenocarcinoma. Here immunoSEQ multiplex PCR was the method, and the copy in TCRdb shows in-frame clones only, minus some. The top ten hold about 6.9% of the sample, which has about 9,000 clones, more than 60% seen once. The chain carries TRBV5-6 and TRBJ2-7; maybe TRBD1 (6 bases). The TCR originated in a person aged 55-79 years with lung adenocarcinoma. Material for sequencing was FFPE lung adenocarcinoma in situ tissue. The CDR3 nucleotides are TGTGCCAGCAGCTTATCAGGGGCCTACGAGCAGTACTTC. Its translation is CASSLSGAYEQYF.